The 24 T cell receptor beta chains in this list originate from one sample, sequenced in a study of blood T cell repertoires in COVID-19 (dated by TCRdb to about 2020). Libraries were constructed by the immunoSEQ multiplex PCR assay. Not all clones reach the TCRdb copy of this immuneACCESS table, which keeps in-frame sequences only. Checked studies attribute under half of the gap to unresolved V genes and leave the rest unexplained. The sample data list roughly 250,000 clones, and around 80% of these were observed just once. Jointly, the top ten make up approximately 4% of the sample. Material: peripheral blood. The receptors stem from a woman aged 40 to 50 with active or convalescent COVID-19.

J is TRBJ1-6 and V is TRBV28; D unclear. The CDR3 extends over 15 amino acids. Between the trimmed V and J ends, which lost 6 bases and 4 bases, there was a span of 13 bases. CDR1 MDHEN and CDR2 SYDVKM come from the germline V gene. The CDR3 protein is CASSQREGYNSPLHF. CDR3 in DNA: TGTGCCAGCAGCCAGAGAGAGGGTTATAATTCACCCCTCCACTTT.

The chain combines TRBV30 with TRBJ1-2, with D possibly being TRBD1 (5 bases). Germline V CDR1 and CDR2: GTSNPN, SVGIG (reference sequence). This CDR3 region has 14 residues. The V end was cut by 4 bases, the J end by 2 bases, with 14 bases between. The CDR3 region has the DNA TGTGCCTGGACAGGGCAGAGAAGAAACTATGGCTACACCTTC. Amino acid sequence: CAWTGQRRNYGYTF. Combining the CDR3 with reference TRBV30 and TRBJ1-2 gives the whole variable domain SQTIHQWPATLVQPVGSPLSLECTVEGTSNPNLYWYRQAAGRGLQLLFYSVGIGQISSEVPQNLSASRPQDRQFILSSKKLLLSDSGFYLCAWTGQRRNYGYTFGSGTRLTVV.

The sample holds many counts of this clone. The CDR3 here is CASSRDRQGTDTQYF. CDR3 DNA: TGTGCCAGCAGCCGCGACCGACAGGGCACAGATACGCAGTATTTT. This sequence joins TRBV6-2 or TRBV6-3 and TRBJ2-3; tentatively, D is TRBD1 (6 bases). Trimming pared 6 bases from V and 1 base from J, leaving 14 bases between. This CDR3 contains 15 residues. Germline values: CDR1 MNHEY, CDR2 SVGEGT.

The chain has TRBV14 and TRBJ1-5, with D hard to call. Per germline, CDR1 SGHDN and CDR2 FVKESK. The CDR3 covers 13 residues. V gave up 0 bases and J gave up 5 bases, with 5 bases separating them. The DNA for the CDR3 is TGTGCCAGCAGCCAAGACAGGCATCAGCCCCAGCATTTT. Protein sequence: CASSQDRHQPQHF.

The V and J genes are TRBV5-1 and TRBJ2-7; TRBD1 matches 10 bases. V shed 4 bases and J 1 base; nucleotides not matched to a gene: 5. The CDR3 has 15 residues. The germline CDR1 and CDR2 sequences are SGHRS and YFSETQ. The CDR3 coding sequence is TGCGCCAGCAGCCCAGGGACAGGGGAATCCTACGAGCAGTACTTC. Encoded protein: CASSPGTGESYEQYF.

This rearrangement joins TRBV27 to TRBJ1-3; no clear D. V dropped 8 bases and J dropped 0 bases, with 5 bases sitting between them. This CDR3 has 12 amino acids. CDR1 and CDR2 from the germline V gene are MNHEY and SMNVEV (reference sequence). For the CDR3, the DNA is TGTGCCAGCGCCAGCTCTGGAAACACCATATATTTT. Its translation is CASASSGNTIYF.

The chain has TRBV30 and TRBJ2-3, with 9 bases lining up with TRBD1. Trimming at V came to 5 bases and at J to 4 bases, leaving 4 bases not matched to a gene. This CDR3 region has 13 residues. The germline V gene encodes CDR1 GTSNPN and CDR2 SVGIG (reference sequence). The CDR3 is CAWLQGAPDTQYF. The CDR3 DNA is TGTGCCTGGTTACAGGGGGCCCCAGATACGCAGTATTTT.

The CDR3 reads CASSGGQGANVLTF. CDR3 DNA: TGTGCCAGCAGCGGCGGGCAGGGGGCCAACGTCCTGACTTTC. The rearrangement links TRBV6-2 or TRBV6-3 to TRBJ2-6; possibly TRBD2 for D (5 bases). The CDR3 totals 14 residues. Germline-derived CDR1 and CDR2 are MNHEY and SVGEGT. The V end lost 6 bases, the J end lost 4 bases, and 10 bases lay between the germline ends.

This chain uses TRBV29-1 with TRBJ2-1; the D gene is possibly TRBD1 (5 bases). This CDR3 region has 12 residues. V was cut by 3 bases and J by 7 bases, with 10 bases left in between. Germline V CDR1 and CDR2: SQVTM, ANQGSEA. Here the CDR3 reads CSVDRTRNEQFF. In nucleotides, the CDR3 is TGCAGCGTTGACAGGACACGGAATGAGCAGTTCTTC.

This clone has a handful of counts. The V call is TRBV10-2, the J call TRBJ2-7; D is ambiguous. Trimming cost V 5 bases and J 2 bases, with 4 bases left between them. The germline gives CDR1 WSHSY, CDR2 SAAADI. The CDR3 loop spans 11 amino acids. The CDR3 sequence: CASSPAYEQYV. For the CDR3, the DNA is TGCGCCAGCAGTCCAGCCTACGAGCAGTACGTC.

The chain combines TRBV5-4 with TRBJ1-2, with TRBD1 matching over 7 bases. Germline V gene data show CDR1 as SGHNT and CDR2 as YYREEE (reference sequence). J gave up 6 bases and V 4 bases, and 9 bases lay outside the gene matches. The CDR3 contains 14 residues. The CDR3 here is CASSNDRVTHGYTF. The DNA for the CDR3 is TGTGCCAGCAGCAATGACAGGGTAACCCATGGCTACACCTTC. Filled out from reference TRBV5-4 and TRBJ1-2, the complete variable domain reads ETGVTQSPTHLIKTRGQQVTLRCSSQSGHNTVSWYQQALGQGPQFIFQYYREEENGRGNFPPRFSGLQFPNYSSELNVNALELDDSALYLCASSNDRVTHGYTFGSGTRLTVV.

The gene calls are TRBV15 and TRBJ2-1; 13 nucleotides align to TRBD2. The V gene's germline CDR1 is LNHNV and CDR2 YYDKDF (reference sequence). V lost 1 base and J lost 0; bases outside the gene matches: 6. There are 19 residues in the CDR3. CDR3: CATSRVGLAGWSSYNEQFF. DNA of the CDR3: TGTGCCACCAGCAGAGTGGGACTAGCGGGGTGGAGCTCCTACAATGAGCAGTTCTTC.

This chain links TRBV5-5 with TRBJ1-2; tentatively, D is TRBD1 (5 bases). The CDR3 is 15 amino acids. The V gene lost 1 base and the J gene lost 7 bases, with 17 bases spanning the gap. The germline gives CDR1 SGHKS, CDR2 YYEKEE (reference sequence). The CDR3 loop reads CASSLIAGRDAGYTF. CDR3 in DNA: TGTGCCAGCAGCTTGATCGCTGGCAGGGATGCTGGCTACACCTTC.

CDR3 nucleotides: TGTGCCAGCAGTTTGACAGGGCATTCACCCCTCCACTTT. It is translated as CASSLTGHSPLHF. This chain connects TRBV27 to TRBJ1-6; 7 bases align to TRBD1. V was clipped by 3 bases and J by 8 bases; unmatched bases: 1. Germline V gene lookup returns CDR1 MNHEY and CDR2 SMNVEV (reference sequence). CDR3 size: 13 residues.

CDR3 sequence: CASSLERTNTEAFF. The CDR3 nucleotides are TGTGCCAGCAGCTTGGAGCGGACGAACACTGAAGCTTTCTTT. The chain carries TRBV5-4 and TRBJ1-1; D is undetermined. This CDR3 contains 14 residues. Looked up from germline, CDR1 is SGHNT and CDR2 is YYREEE (reference sequence). The V gene lost 0 bases and the J gene lost 1 base, with 7 bases spanning the gap. The entire variable domain, with the rest obtained from reference TRBV5-4 and TRBJ1-1, is as follows: ETGVTQSPTHLIKTRGQQVTLRCSSQSGHNTVSWYQQALGQGPQFIFQYYREEENGRGNFPPRFSGLQFPNYSSELNVNALELDDSALYLCASSLERTNTEAFFGQGTRLTVV.

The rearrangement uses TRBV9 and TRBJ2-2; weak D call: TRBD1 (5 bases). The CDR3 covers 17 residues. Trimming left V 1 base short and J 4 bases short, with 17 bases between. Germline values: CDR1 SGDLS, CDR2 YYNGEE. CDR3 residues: CASSVTSRTFGTGELFF. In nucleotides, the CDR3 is TGTGCCAGCAGCGTAACATCTCGGACATTTGGCACCGGGGAGCTGTTTTTT.

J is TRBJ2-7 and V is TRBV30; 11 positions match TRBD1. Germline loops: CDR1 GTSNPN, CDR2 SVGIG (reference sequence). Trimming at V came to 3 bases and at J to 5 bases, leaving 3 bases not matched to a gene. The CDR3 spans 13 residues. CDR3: CAWSQGQGDEQYF. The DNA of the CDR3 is TGTGCCTGGAGCCAGGGACAGGGGGACGAGCAGTACTTC. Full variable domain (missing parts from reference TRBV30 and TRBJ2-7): SQTIHQWPATLVQPVGSPLSLECTVEGTSNPNLYWYRQAAGRGLQLLFYSVGIGQISSEVPQNLSASRPQDRQFILSSKKLLLSDSGFYLCAWSQGQGDEQYFGPGTRLTVT.

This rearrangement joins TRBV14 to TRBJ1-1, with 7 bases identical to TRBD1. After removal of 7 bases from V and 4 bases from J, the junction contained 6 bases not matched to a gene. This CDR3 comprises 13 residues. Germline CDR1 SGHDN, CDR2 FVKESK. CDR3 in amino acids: CASNKNRGTEAFF. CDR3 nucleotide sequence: TGTGCCAGCAACAAGAACAGGGGCACTGAAGCTTTCTTT.

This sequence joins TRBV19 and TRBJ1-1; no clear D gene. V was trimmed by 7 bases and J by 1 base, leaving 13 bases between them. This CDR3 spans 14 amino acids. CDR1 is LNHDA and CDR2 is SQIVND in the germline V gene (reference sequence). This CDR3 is CASNDGGKNTEAFF. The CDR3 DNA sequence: TGTGCCAGTAACGACGGAGGGAAGAACACTGAAGCTTTCTTT.

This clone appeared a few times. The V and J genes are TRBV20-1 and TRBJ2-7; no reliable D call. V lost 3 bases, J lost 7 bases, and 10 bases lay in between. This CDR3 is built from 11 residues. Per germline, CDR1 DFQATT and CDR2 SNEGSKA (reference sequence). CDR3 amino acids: CSARYSREQYF. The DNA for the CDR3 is TGCAGTGCTAGGTATAGCCGGGAGCAGTACTTC.

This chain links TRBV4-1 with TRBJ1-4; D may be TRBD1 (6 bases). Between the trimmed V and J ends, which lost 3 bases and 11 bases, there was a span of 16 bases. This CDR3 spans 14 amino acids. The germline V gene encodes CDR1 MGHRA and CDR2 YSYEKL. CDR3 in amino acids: CASSQLLQGRKLFF. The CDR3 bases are TGCGCCAGCAGCCAGCTTTTACAGGGAAGGAAACTGTTTTTT.

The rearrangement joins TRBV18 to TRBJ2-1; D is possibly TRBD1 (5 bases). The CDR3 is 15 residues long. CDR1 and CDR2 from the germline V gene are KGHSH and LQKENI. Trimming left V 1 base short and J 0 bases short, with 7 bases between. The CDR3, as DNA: TGTGCCAGCTCACCACGGACACTCTCCTACAATGAGCAGTTCTTC. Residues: CASSPRTLSYNEQFF.

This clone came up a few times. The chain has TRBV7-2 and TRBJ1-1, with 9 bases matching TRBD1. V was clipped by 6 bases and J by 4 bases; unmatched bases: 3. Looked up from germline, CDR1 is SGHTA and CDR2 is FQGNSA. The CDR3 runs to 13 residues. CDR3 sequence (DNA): TGTGCCAGCAGGGGGACAGGGAGCACTGAAGCTTTCTTT. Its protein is CASRGTGSTEAFF.

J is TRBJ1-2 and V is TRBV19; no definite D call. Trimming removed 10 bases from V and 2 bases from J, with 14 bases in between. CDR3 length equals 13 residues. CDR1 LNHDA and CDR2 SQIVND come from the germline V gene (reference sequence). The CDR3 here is CATAQPPNYGYTF. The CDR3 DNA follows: TGTGCCACAGCGCAACCCCCAAACTATGGCTACACCTTC.